This T cell receptor (beta chain) emerged from a study of radiotherapy plus CTLA-4 blockade in lung cancer. This clone was seen a few times. Produced via immunoSEQ multiplex PCR; TCRdb's table is partial and in-frame only. In the table there are around 56,000 clones, more than 60% of which are singletons. Per the germline V gene, CDR1 is LNHDA and CDR2 is SQIVND (reference sequence). This CDR3 is 13 amino acids long. V was clipped by 3 bases and J by 8 bases, with 13 bases between them. Sequences were derived from peripheral blood, sampled from a patient treated with radiotherapy plus ipilimumab. This TCR was recovered from a human donor with non-small cell lung cancer who had a complete response to radiotherapy plus ipilimumab. The rearrangement uses TRBV19 and TRBJ1-1; D possibly corresponds to TRBD1 (5 bases). CDR3: CASSIPGEAEAFF. The CDR3 DNA reads TGTGCCAGTAGTATCCCGGGGGAAGCCGAAGCTTTCTTT.